Listed below are T cell receptor beta chains from one sample, sequenced in a study of shared T cell receptors in the human thymus. The method was immunoSEQ multiplex PCR; TCRdb's version includes in-frame clones alone and lacks a portion of them. The table lists approximately 660,000 clones, 85% to 90% of them singletons. This same sample was also part of a study on human thymus T cells.

Material for sequencing was thymocytes. All receptors derive from a boy under two years old with a congenital heart defect. Each CDR3 is given with its conserved first and last residue.

j_call	v_call	cdr3_aa
TRBJ2-7	TRBV28	CASSLGTSGSFFYEQYF
TRBJ2-1	TRBV27	CASSLQGQGDNEQFF
TRBJ2-1	TRBV19	CASSHPQGAGPTYNEQFF
TRBJ2-1	TRBV14	CASSPSISGDAYNEQFF
TRBJ2-3	TRBV9	CASSTRLAGIPDTQYF
TRBJ2-1	TRBV15	CATSRDQGYEQFF
TRBJ1-2	TRBV7-9	CASSYRQGCGYTF
TRBJ2-1	TRBV27	CASSLRLAGARRYNEQFF
TRBJ2-7	TRBV27	CASRAEALALFDEQYF
TRBJ2-3	TRBV6-5	CASSYGQARTDTQYF
TRBJ1-1	TRBV6-5	CASTNGRDRKTEAFF
TRBJ2-1	TRBV2	CASRPRDSGSSYNEQFF
TRBJ2-3	TRBV30	CAWSVGGSTDTQYF
TRBJ1-2	TRBV6-5	CAGSYSPGGSYGYTF
TRBJ2-7	TRBV5-1	CASSSPGGTYEQYF
TRBJ1-2	TRBV7-3	CASTPSPGYTF
TRBJ2-1	TRBV4-3	CASSQDYSRPGLAAHNEQFF
TRBJ2-3	TRBV19	CASSTRQGTPLTDTQYF
TRBJ1-1	TRBV11-2	CASSLGGDTEAFF
TRBJ2-3	TRBV15	CATSRAAAGSTDTQYF
TRBJ2-1	TRBV11-2	CASSGAEREVSEQFF
TRBJ1-3	TRBV5-5	CASSLVPSSGNTIYF
TRBJ2-5	TRBV28	CASTLAGGPPETQYF
TRBJ2-2	TRBV30	CAWPGLGRTGELFF
TRBJ2-7	TRBV14	CASSQELAASYEQYF
TRBJ1-1	TRBV25-1	CASSGLGAMNTEAFF
TRBJ1-5	TRBV4-3	CASSQDQYSLHSNQPQHF
TRBJ2-3	TRBV30	CASTPTGGRPDTQYF
TRBJ2-1	TRBV7-2	CASSSGLANYNEQFF
TRBJ2-1	TRBV7-9	CASSLRAGLGGPYNEQFF
TRBJ1-5	TRBV19	CATLSGNQPQHF